What follows are 17 T cell receptor beta chains derived from one specimen sequenced in a study of regulatory T cells in long-lasting Graves disease. Building the TCR beta libraries relied on iRepertoire HTBI primers, and CDR3 regions underwent Arm-PCR. TCRdb analysed the multiplex PCR reads with MiXCR anew, one entry per CDR3 protein. The table has about 450,000 distinct CDR3 sequences, about a sixth seen once; the top ten hold approximately 11%. Time point indicated: newly diagnosed GD, antithyroid drugs for less than 3 months. Following extraction of RNA from PBMCs, that RNA was used to make the TCR library. These data also featured in a second study, about T cells in Graves' hyperthyroidism and ophthalmopathy.

The starting material was peripheral blood mononuclear cells (PBMCs), obtained at new diagnosis, from a patient treated with antithyroid drugs. The receptor set was obtained from a woman aged 25 to 39 with Graves disease.

This clonotype appeared a few times. This chain joins TRBV6-5 and TRBJ2-4, with D possibly TRBD2 on 5 matching bases. The CDR3 is 18 amino acids. Germline-derived CDR1 and CDR2 are MNHEY and SVGAGI. Trimming took off 0 bases at V and 7 bases at J, with 22 bases between the two ends. The CDR3 sequence is CASSYSFTRNIFGNIQYF. The DNA of the CDR3 is TGTGCCAGCAGTTACTCGTTTACTAGGAACATTTTTGGGAACATTCAGTACTTC.

The V gene is TRBV15, the J gene TRBJ1-2; 8 bases are shared with TRBD1. Germline CDR1 reads LNHNV; CDR2 reads YYDKDF (reference sequence). V lost 5 bases, J lost 4 bases, and 9 bases stayed unmatched. The CDR3 length is 15 residues. The CDR3 coding sequence is TGTGCCACCAGCGCCCGGACAGGGATTCTCTATGGCTACACCTTC. This encodes CATSARTGILYGYTF.

Of note for this clonotype: A read error is possible here, since a much larger clone lies one base away. The chain has TRBV7-2 and TRBJ2-5; D is unresolved. There are 14 residues in the CDR3. From germline, CDR1 is SGHTA and CDR2 FQGNSA. V shed 2 bases and J shed 4 bases, with 11 bases lying between them. The CDR3 DNA reads TGTGCCAGCAGCTTAAGTGGGTGTCGAGAGACCCAGTACTTC. This translates into CASSLSGCRETQYF.

Turning to this clonotype: This clone may be a read error of a much larger clone one base away. V gene TRBV5-6 combines with J gene TRBJ2-3, with 10 bases that match TRBD2. The J call could be wrong; TRBJ2-5 is a better fit for the DNA end. The CDR3 runs 15 residues. Germline assignment: CDR1 SGHDT and CDR2 YYEEEE. The CDR3 coding sequence is TGTGCCAGCAGCTTGGAGACTAGCGGGCAAGGGACCCAGTACTTC. Translation gives CASSLETSGQGTQYF.

Ten or more counts support this clonotype. CDR3 loop: CASSHVRGSGNTIYF. The DNA for the CDR3 is TGTGCCAGCTCACATGTCAGGGGGTCTGGAAACACCATATATTTT. The genes are TRBV18 and TRBJ1-3, with TRBD1 identical over 7 bases. The CDR3 has 15 residues. Germline lookup yields CDR1 KGHSH and CDR2 LQKENI. V shed 4 bases, J shed 1 base, and the junction held 4 bases outside the gene matches.

The genes are TRBV7-2 and TRBJ2-5; 11 bases are a match to TRBD2. The V gene end was trimmed by 3 bases and the J gene end by 4 bases; junction bases not matched to a gene: 4. The germline V gene encodes CDR1 SGHTA and CDR2 FQGNSA. The CDR3 is 15 residues long. This CDR3 is CASSFRLAGSETQYF. The CDR3 coding sequence is TGTGCCAGCAGCTTCCGACTAGCGGGATCAGAGACCCAGTACTTC.

This clonotype was seen many times. CDR3 loop: CASIEDRVGQPQHF. CDR3 bases: TGTGCCAGCATCGAGGACAGGGTGGGTCAGCCCCAGCATTTT. The V call is TRBV28, the J call TRBJ1-5, with 8 nucleotides matching TRBD1. The V segment lost 7 bases and the J segment 6 bases; nucleotides outside the gene matches: 8. This CDR3 comprises 14 residues. Germline values: CDR1 MDHEN, CDR2 SYDVKM.

Turning to this clonotype: This may come from a read error, since a much larger clone is one base off. The chain employs TRBV29-1 and TRBJ1-1; D is unclear. CDR3 length: 14 residues. The V end lost 4 bases, the J end lost 2 bases, and 14 bases lay between the germline ends. CDR1 is SQVTM, CDR2 ANQGSEA, per germline. The CDR3 sequence: CSVGPRLANTEAFF. The CDR3 DNA is TGCAGCGTTGGGCCCAGGTTGGCAAACACTGAAGCTTTCTTT. The variable domain in full, completed from reference TRBV29-1 and TRBJ1-1, reads SAVISQKPSRDICQRGTSLTIQCQVDSQVTMMFWYRQQPGQSLTLIATANQGSEATYESGFVIDKFPISRPNLTFSTLTVSNMSPEDSSIYLCSVGPRLANTEAFFGQGTRLTVV.

The table lists this clonotype with many counts. This chain uses TRBV27 with TRBJ1-1; 8 bases align to TRBD1. Losses at the gene ends were 5 bases for V and 1 base for J; bases not matched to a gene: 9. Germline CDR1 is MNHEY and CDR2 is SMNVEV (reference sequence). The CDR3 spans 16 residues. Here the CDR3 reads CASSRKGDRRNTEAFF. In DNA form, the CDR3 reads TGTGCCAGCAGTCGAAAAGGGGACAGGAGGAACACTGAAGCTTTCTTT.

At least ten counts were recorded for this clonotype. The chain employs TRBV4-1 and TRBJ1-1, with D unclear. CDR1 and CDR2 (germline): MGHRA, YSYEKL. The CDR3 is made up of 14 amino acids. The germline V and J ends were trimmed by 2 bases and 8 bases, with 15 bases remaining between them. This CDR3 reads CASSQPTVSPEAFF. The CDR3 DNA reads as TGCGCCAGCAGCCAACCAACCGTCTCCCCCGAAGCTTTCTTT.

This clonotype was counted only a few times. This chain connects TRBV4-1 to TRBJ2-1, with no clear D. This CDR3 spans 13 amino acids. The germline V gene encodes CDR1 MGHRA and CDR2 YSYEKL. The germline V and J ends were trimmed by 0 bases and 5 bases, with 5 bases remaining between them. The DNA of the CDR3 is TGCGCCAGCAGCCAAGACGGAAACAATGAGCAGTTCTTC. Its translation is CASSQDGNNEQFF.

This clonotype was counted ten times or more. The CDR3 protein is CASSTSGTLQGYTF. CDR3 in DNA: TGTGCCAGCTCAACCTCCGGGACGCTTCAAGGCTACACCTTC. This rearrangement joins TRBV18 to TRBJ1-2, with D possibly matching TRBD1 (5 bases). Germline CDR1 KGHSH, CDR2 LQKENI. This CDR3 contains 14 residues. Trimming cost V 5 bases and J 8 bases, with 18 bases left between them.

In its sample, this clonotype was seen many times. The chain combines TRBV15 with TRBJ2-2, with D unresolved. This CDR3 has 15 amino acids. V was trimmed by 0 bases and J by 3 bases, leaving 8 bases between them. Germline V lookup: CDR1 LNHNV, CDR2 YYDKDF (reference sequence). The CDR3 region is CATSRDDIHTGELFF. DNA for the CDR3: TGTGCCACCAGCAGAGACGACATCCACACCGGGGAGCTGTTTTTT.

This clonotype has only a few counts. The rearrangement links TRBV5-1 to TRBJ1-1; TRBD1 agrees at 10 bases. With V trimmed by 0 bases and J by 8 bases, 1 base remained unmatched. This CDR3 comprises 13 residues. Germline CDR1 reads SGHRS; CDR2 reads YFSETQ. The CDR3 bases are TGCGCCAGCAGCTTGGGGACAGGGGGGGAAGCTTTCTTT. It encodes CASSLGTGGEAFF.

This clonotype was seen more than once but under ten times. This sequence joins TRBV4-2 and TRBJ2-3, with D tentatively TRBD2 (6 bases). Germline lookup yields CDR1 LGHNA and CDR2 YNFKEQ. The CDR3 runs to 16 residues. V lost 3 bases and J lost 2, with 15 bases in between. The CDR3 loop is CASSHAIAEPTDTQYF. In DNA, the CDR3 is TGTGCCAGCAGCCACGCAATAGCGGAGCCCACAGATACGCAGTATTTT.

This clonotype was counted many times. The chain couples TRBV20-1 to TRBJ2-5; D not certain. Between the trimmed V and J ends, which lost 6 bases and 3 bases, there was a span of 5 bases. From germline, CDR1 is DFQATT and CDR2 SNEGSKA (reference sequence). The CDR3 is 10 residues long. CDR3 in DNA: TGCAGTGCCCCCGAAGAGACCCAGTACTTC. Translating it yields CSAPEETQYF.

This clonotype was seen more than once but under ten times. This sequence may be a read error, since a much larger clone differs from it by one base. This chain joins TRBV2 and TRBJ1-6, with D possibly TRBD1 on 5 matching bases. Germline assignment: CDR1 SNHLY and CDR2 FYNNEI. The CDR3 is 15 residues long. The V end lost 1 base, the J end lost 2 bases, and 6 bases lay between the germline ends. The DNA of the CDR3 is TGTGCCAGCAGTGAAGGGGGACCCTATAATTCACCCCTCCACTTT. Its protein product is CASSEGGPYNSPLHF.